These 4 T cell receptor beta chains were all obtained from the same sample, sequenced in a study of blood T cells in healthy people across ages. Next came a second PCR, run for about 6 to 12 cycles, which used a sample-barcoded 5' primer along with a J-beta primer mix. TCRdb re-called the 5' RACE reads with MiXCR, one entry per CDR3 protein. The data show some 1,500,000 distinct CDR3 sequences, approximately 43% seen once. The sample comprised blood. These receptors came from a woman aged 18 to 35 in good health.

This clonotype was counted between two and nine times. The gene calls are TRBV29-1 and TRBJ1-2, with 9 bases that match TRBD1. This CDR3 region has 14 residues. Trimming at V came to 3 bases and at J to 5 bases, leaving 7 bases not matched to a gene. The V gene's germline CDR1 is SQVTM and CDR2 ANQGSEA. CDR3 loop: CSVEGDRETYGYTF. The CDR3 DNA reads as TGCAGCGTTGAGGGGGACAGGGAGACATATGGCTACACCTTC.

About this clonotype: The junction shows a germline mismatch at one end, possibly a read error. This chain uses TRBV7-6 with TRBJ2-1, with D hard to call. The CDR3 sequence is 16 residues long. The germline V gene has CDR1 SGHVS and CDR2 FNYEAQ. The CDR3 DNA reads TGTGCCGGCAGCTTAGATTTGCTCCGGTTTAACAATGAACAGTTCTTC. This gives the protein CAGSLDLLRFNNEQFF.

The rearrangement joins TRBV10-3 to TRBJ2-5; D is perhaps TRBD2 (5 bases). The length of the CDR3 is 13 residues. Germline V lookup: CDR1 ENHRY, CDR2 SYGVKD. The ends were cut back, 6 bases at V and 0 bases at J, with 8 bases in the middle. The CDR3 loop reads CAIRSLDQETQYF. The CDR3 region has the DNA TGTGCCATCAGGTCACTAGACCAAGAGACCCAGTACTTC.

This clonotype was seen a single time. The chain couples TRBV7-9 to TRBJ2-4, with D perhaps assigned TRBD1 or TRBD2 (5 bases each). The V and J ends lost 4 bases and 13 bases respectively, with 26 bases between them. The V gene's germline CDR1 is SEHNR and CDR2 FQNEAQ (reference sequence). The CDR3 runs to 16 residues. CDR3 amino acids: CASSSVRGRPFLGQYF. The CDR3 nucleotides read TGTGCCAGCAGCTCCGTCCGGGGCAGACCGTTTCTAGGGCAGTACTTC.